The 14 T cell receptor beta chains below were found in one sample sequenced in a study of blood T cells in healthy people across ages (dated by TCRdb to the mid-2010s). Library construction relied on 5' RACE. Reads for this sample came from an Illumina HiSeq 2500. A second 7 to 11 cycle PCR used a sample-barcoded 5' primer and a J-beta primer mix. Starting from the raw public reads, TCRdb applied fastp trimming at Q25, assembled clones with MiXCR and retained in-frame beta chains. Here each entry gathers all rows of one CDR3 protein and keeps the most common genes and DNA. The sample data list about 1.4 million distinct CDR3 sequences, and approximately 63% of these were observed just once. Of the sample, over 5.5% falls within the top ten clones. The material sequenced was blood. These receptors originate from a man between 18 and 29 years old in good health.

This clonotype came up many times. The gene calls are TRBV29-1 and TRBJ2-1; unclear D gene. Germline values: CDR1 SQVTM, CDR2 ANQGSEA. V was clipped by 5 bases and J by 0 bases, with 11 bases between them. The CDR3 loop spans 14 amino acids. The CDR3 sequence: CSVRVLLSYNEQFF. In DNA form, the CDR3 reads TGCAGCGTTAGGGTACTCCTCTCCTACAATGAGCAGTTCTTC.

This clonotype was counted ten times or more. The rearrangement joins TRBV29-1 to TRBJ2-7, with D uncertain. The CDR3 has 11 amino acids. Trimming took off 4 bases at V and 3 bases at J, with 7 bases between the two ends. Per germline, CDR1 SQVTM and CDR2 ANQGSEA. Written as DNA, the CDR3 is TGCAGCGTTGGGGCAGGCTACGAGCAGTACTTC. Residues: CSVGAGYEQYF.

This clonotype was observed a single time. V gene TRBV3-1 combines with J gene TRBJ1-2, with 8 bases matching TRBD1. The V gene end was trimmed by 5 bases and the J gene end by 3 bases; junction bases not matched to a gene: 11. The CDR3 spans 16 residues. Per germline, CDR1 LGHDT and CDR2 YNNKEL (reference sequence). The CDR3 region is CASSWASLTGDYGYTF. CDR3 coding DNA: TGTGCCAGCAGCTGGGCCTCATTGACAGGGGACTATGGCTACACCTTC.

CDR3 amino acids: CSVSDNFDNQPQHF. The CDR3 nucleotides read TGCAGCGTCTCGGACAATTTTGACAATCAGCCCCAGCATTTT. The chain links TRBV29-1 to TRBJ1-5, with D possibly being TRBD1 (5 bases). Germline-derived CDR1 and CDR2 are SQVTM and ANQGSEA. CDR3 size: 14 residues. V was trimmed by 6 bases and J by 3 bases, leaving 15 bases between them.

This clonotype was detected a few times. One end of the junction fails to match germline, which may point to a read error. The rearrangement links TRBV11-2 to TRBJ2-5, with D perhaps matching TRBD1 (6 bases). The CDR3 sequence is 15 residues long. Looked up from germline, CDR1 is SGHAT and CDR2 is FQNNGV. The chain's CDR3 is CASSLGPGTQETQYF. CDR3 DNA: TGTGCCAGCAGCTTAGGCCCCGGGACACAAGAGACCCAATACTTC.

DNA for the CDR3: TGTGCCAGCTGGCGTGGGGGCTGGTTCTTCTCCTACGAGCAGTACTTC. Protein sequence: CASWRGGWFFSYEQYF. The J gene is TRBJ2-7, the V gene TRBV2; tentatively, D is TRBD1 (6 bases). Germline CDR1 and CDR2: SNHLY and FYNNEI. V was clipped by 8 bases and J by 0 bases, with 20 bases between them. The CDR3 runs to 16 residues.

This sequence joins TRBV27 and TRBJ1-5; TRBD1 might be the D (5 bases). The V and J ends lost 7 bases and 4 bases respectively, with 14 bases between them. Germline lookup yields CDR1 MNHEY and CDR2 SMNVEV (reference sequence). The CDR3 runs 14 residues. The CDR3 nucleotides read TGTGCCAGCACTGCGGCAGGGCAGAATCAGCCCCAGCATTTT. Its translation is CASTAAGQNQPQHF.

The chain carries TRBV7-8 and TRBJ2-4; D may be TRBD1 or TRBD2 (5 bases each). CDR1 SGHVS and CDR2 FQNEAQ come from the germline V gene. V dropped 5 bases and J dropped 0 bases, with 14 bases sitting between them. The CDR3 has 16 residues. The CDR3 DNA is TGTGCCAGCAGCCCTGGGACGGCTCTAGCCAAAAACATTCAGTACTTC. It yields the protein CASSPGTALAKNIQYF.

The chain recombines TRBV6-5 with TRBJ2-3; 7 bases are a match to TRBD1. The V segment lost 2 bases and the J segment 2 bases; nucleotides outside the gene matches: 7. This CDR3 is built from 16 residues. Germline V gives CDR1 MNHEY, CDR2 SVGAGI. The CDR3 DNA sequence: TGTGCCAGCAGTTACGGCATCAGGGGGAACACAGATACGCAGTATTTT. It encodes CASSYGIRGNTDTQYF.

The J gene is TRBJ1-4, the V gene TRBV20-1; maybe TRBD1 (6 bases). CDR3 length: 14 residues. V was cut by 5 bases and J by 8 bases, with 18 bases left in between. Germline V gene data show CDR1 as DFQATT and CDR2 as SNEGSKA (reference sequence). The CDR3 is CSALTGPAGEKLFF. The CDR3 DNA sequence: TGCAGTGCTTTAACAGGGCCCGCAGGGGAAAAACTGTTTTTT.

This clonotype showed up many times. The CDR3, as DNA: TGTGCCAGCAGTATCGGTCCAGGGGCCTACGAGCAGTACTTC. This codes for CASSIGPGAYEQYF. The chain uses TRBV27 and TRBJ2-7; D perhaps matches TRBD1 (6 bases). This CDR3 has 14 residues. Germline loops: CDR1 MNHEY, CDR2 SMNVEV (reference sequence). Trimming left V 5 bases short and J 2 bases short, with 13 bases between.

The genes are TRBV9 and TRBJ2-2, with D possibly being TRBD1 (5 bases). Germline lookup yields CDR1 SGDLS and CDR2 YYNGEE. V lost 3 bases and J 9 bases, leaving 12 bases between the germline ends. The CDR3 consists of 13 residues. The DNA of the CDR3 is TGTGCCAGCAGCGGAAGACAGCCACGGGAGCTGTTTTTT. Translating it yields CASSGRQPRELFF.

The chain is built from TRBV5-1 and TRBJ2-1; 9 nucleotides agree with TRBD2. CDR3 length equals 14 residues. J was trimmed by 8 bases and V by 2 bases; bases with no gene match: 5. CDR1 and CDR2 from the germline V gene are SGHRS and YFSETQ. CDR3 nucleotides: TGCGCCAGCAGCTTTAGCGGGGGTAGGGATGAGCAGTTCTTC. It encodes CASSFSGGRDEQFF.

The chain joins TRBV10-3 to TRBJ2-1; D gene uncertain. The V end was cut by 2 bases, the J end by 10 bases, with 9 bases between. This CDR3 has 12 amino acids. Germline V gives CDR1 ENHRY, CDR2 SYGVKD. The CDR3 bases are TGTGCCATCAGTGAGGGGTGGTACGAGCAGTTCTTC. It codes for CAISEGWYEQFF.